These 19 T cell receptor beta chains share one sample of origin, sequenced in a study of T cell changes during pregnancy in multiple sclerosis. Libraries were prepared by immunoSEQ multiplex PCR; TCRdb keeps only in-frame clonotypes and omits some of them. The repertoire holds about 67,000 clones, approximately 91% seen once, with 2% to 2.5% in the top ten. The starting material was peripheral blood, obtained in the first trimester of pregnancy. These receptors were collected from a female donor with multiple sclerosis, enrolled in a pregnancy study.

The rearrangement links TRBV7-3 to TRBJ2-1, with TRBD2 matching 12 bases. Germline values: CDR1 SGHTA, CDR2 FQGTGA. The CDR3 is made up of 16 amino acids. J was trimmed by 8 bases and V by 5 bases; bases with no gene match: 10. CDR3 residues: CASSRRLAGEGDEQFF. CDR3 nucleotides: TGTGCCAGCAGCCGCAGACTAGCGGGGGAGGGGGATGAGCAGTTCTTC.

The CDR3 loop reads CASSTQGAGQPQHF. The CDR3 coding sequence is TGTGCCAGTAGTACACAGGGGGCGGGTCAGCCCCAGCATTTT. The chain links TRBV19 to TRBJ1-5; the match to TRBD1 covers 9 bases. Unmatched junction bases numbered 4, after V lost 4 bases and J lost 6 bases. CDR3 length: 14 amino acids. Germline loops: CDR1 LNHDA, CDR2 SQIVND (reference sequence).

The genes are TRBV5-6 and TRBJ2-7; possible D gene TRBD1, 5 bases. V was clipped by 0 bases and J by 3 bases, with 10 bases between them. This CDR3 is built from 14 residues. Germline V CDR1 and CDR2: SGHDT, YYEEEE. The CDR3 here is CASSLATVGYEQYF. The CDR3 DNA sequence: TGTGCCAGCAGCTTGGCGACAGTCGGCTACGAGCAGTACTTC.

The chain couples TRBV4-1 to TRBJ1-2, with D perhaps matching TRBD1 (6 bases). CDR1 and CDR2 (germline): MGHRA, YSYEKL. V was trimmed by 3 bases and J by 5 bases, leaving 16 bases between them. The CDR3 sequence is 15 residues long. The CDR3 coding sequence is TGCGCCAGCAGCCAGATCTTCCGGGACACTTATGGCTACACCTTC. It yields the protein CASSQIFRDTYGYTF.

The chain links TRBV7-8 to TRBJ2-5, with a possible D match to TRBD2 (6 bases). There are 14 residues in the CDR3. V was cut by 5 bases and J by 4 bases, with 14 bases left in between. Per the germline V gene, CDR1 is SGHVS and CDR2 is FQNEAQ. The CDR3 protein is CASSERAARETQYF. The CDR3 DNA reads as TGTGCCAGCAGCGAGCGGGCCGCTCGAGAGACCCAGTACTTC.

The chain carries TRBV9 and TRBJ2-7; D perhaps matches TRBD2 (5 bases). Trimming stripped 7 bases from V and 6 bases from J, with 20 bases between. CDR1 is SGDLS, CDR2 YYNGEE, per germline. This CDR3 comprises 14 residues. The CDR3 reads CASSPLAGAAEQYF. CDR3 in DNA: TGTGCCAGCTCTCCCCTAGCCGGAGCGGCCGAGCAGTACTTC.

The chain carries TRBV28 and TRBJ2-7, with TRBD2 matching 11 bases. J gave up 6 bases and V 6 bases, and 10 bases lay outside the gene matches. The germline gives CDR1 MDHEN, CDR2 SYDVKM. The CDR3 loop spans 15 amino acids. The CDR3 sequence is CASSLIAGGKGEQYF. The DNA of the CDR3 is TGTGCCAGCAGCTTAATAGCGGGAGGGAAGGGCGAGCAGTACTTC.

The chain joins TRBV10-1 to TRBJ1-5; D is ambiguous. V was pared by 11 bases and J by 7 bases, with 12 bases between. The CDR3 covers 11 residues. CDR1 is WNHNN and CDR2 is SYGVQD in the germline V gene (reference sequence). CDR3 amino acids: CAGRTRQPQHF. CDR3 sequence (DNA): TGCGCCGGAAGAACGCGGCAGCCCCAGCATTTT.

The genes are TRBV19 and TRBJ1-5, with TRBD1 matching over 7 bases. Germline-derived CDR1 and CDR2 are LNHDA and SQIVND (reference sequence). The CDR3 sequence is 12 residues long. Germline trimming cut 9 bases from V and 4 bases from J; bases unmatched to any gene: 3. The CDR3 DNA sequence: TGTGCCAGCCTACAGGGGAATCAGCCCCAGCATTTT. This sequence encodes CASLQGNQPQHF.

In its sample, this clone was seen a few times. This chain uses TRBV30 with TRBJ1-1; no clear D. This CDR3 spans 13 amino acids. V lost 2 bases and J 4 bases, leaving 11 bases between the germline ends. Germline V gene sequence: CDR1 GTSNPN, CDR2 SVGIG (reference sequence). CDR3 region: CAWSNIRSTEAFF. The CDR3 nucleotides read TGTGCCTGGAGTAATATCCGGAGCACTGAAGCTTTCTTT.

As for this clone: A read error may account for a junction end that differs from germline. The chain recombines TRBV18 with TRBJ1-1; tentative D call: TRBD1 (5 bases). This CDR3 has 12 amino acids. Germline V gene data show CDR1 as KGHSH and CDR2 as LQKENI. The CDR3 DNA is TGTGCCAGCTCACCAACGGGGGGTTACCCTACCTTT. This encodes CASSPTGGYPTF.

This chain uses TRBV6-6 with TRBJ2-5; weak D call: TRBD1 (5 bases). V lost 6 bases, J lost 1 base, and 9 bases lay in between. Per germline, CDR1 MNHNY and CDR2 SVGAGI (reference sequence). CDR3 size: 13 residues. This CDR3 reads CASSRQIQETQYF. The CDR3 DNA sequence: TGTGCCAGCAGCAGACAGATCCAAGAGACCCAGTACTTC.

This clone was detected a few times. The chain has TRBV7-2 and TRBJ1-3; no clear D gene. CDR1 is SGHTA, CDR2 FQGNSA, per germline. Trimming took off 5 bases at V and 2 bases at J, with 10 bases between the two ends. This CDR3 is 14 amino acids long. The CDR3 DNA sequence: TGTGCCAGCAGCCAATTTACGGCTGGAAACACCATATATTTT. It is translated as CASSQFTAGNTIYF.

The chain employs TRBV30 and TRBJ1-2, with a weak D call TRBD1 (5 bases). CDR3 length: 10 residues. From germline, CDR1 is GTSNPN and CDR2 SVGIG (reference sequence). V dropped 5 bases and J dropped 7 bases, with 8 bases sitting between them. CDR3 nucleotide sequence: TGTGCCTGGGGGGGGATTGGCTACACCTTC. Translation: CAWGGIGYTF.

CDR3 in amino acids: CASSTGTGSDTQYF. Here the CDR3 DNA reads TGTGCCAGCAGCACAGGGACAGGGTCAGATACGCAGTATTTT. The rearrangement uses TRBV7-6 and TRBJ2-3; 9 bases map to TRBD1. V lost 5 bases to trimming and J lost 4 bases; unmatched junction nucleotides: 4. The germline V gene encodes CDR1 SGHVS and CDR2 FNYEAQ. The CDR3 covers 14 residues.

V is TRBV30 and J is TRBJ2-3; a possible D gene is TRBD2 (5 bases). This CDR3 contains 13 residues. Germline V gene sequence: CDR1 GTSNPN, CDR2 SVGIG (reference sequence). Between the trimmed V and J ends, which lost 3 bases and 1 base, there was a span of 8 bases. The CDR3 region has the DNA TGTGCCTGGAGGGAGAGGGGCACAGATACGCAGTATTTT. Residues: CAWRERGTDTQYF. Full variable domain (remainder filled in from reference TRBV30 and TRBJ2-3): SQTIHQWPATLVQPVGSPLSLECTVEGTSNPNLYWYRQAAGRGLQLLFYSVGIGQISSEVPQNLSASRPQDRQFILSSKKLLLSDSGFYLCAWRERGTDTQYFGPGTRLTVL.

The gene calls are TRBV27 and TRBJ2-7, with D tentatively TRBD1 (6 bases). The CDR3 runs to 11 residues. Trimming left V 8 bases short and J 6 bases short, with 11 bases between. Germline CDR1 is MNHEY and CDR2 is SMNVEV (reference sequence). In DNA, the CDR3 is TGTGCCAGCTCAACAGGGATCGAGCAGTACTTC. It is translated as CASSTGIEQYF.

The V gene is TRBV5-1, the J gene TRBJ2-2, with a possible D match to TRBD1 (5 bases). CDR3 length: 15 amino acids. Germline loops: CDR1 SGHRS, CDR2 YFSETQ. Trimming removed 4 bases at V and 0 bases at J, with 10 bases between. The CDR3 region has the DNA TGCGCCAGCAGCGAGCACAGGACGAACACCGGGGAGCTGTTTTTT. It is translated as CASSEHRTNTGELFF.

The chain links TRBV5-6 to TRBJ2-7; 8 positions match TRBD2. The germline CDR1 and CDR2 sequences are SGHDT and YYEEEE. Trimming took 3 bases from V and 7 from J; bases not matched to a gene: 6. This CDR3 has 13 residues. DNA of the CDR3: TGTGCCAGCAGCTCAGCGGGGGCAGGGGAGCAGTACTTC. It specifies CASSSAGAGEQYF.